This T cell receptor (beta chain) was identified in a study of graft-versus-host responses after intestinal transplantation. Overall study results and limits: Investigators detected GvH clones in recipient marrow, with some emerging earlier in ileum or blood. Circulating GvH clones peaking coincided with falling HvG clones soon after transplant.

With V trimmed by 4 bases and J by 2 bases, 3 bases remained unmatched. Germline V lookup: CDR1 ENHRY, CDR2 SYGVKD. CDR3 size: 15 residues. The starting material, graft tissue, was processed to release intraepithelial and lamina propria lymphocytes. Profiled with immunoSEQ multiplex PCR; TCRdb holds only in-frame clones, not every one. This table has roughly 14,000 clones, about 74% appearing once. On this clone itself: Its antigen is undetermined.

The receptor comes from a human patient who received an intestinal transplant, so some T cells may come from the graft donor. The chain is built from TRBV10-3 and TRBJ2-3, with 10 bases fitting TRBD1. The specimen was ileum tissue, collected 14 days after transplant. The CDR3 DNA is TGTGCCATCAGTGGGGGACAGGGGACCACAGATACGCAGTATTTT. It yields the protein CAISGGQGTTDTQYF.